The TCR beta chain under discussion was sequenced for a study of T cell responses to AZD1222 COVID-19 vaccine. Overall study results and limits: Only a handful of people who got AZD1222 tested seropositive at baseline. Sampling that yielded the repertoires occurred only after the peak T cell response.

Trimming cost V 5 bases and J 14 bases; bases outside gene matches: 5. Germline V lookup: CDR1 LNHDA, CDR2 SQIVND (reference sequence). The CDR3 runs to 12 residues. Assay used: immunoSEQ multiplex PCR; TCRdb lists only in-frame clones, some missing. Altogether 150,000 to 200,000 clones are present, approximately 90% being singletons, with the ten largest covering around 4.5%. A word on this clone: What it recognizes is unknown.

The sequences come from peripheral blood, collected 28 days after the second dose of the MenACWY control vaccine. The chain links TRBV19 to TRBJ2-1; 11 bases are a match to TRBD2. This receptor was identified in an adult who received the MenACWY meningococcal vaccine as a control. CDR3 in amino acids: CASSPTSGSEFF. The CDR3 nucleotides read TGTGCCAGTAGTCCAACTAGCGGGAGTGAGTTCTTC.